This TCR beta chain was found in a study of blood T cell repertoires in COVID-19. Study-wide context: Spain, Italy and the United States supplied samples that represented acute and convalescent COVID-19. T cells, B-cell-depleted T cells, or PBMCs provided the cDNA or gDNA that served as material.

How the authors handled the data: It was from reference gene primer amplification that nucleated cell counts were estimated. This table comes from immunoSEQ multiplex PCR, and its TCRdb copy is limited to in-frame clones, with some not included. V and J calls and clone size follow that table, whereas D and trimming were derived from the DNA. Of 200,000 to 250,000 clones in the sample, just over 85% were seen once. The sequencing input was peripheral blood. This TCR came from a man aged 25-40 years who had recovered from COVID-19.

This CDR3 reads CAWRRSGDTGELFF. CDR3 sequence (DNA): TGTGCCTGGAGAAGAAGCGGTGACACCGGGGAGCTGTTTTTT. The V gene is TRBV30, the J gene TRBJ2-2, with D perhaps TRBD2 (5 bases). This CDR3 has 14 residues. V was trimmed by 3 bases and J by 3 bases, leaving 11 bases between them. Looked up from germline, CDR1 is GTSNPN and CDR2 is SVGIG (reference sequence).